This T cell receptor beta chain was recovered during a study of technical replicates of blood from a handful of donors. The data were produced by immunoSEQ multiplex PCR, yet TCRdb's version contains in-frame clones alone and is incomplete. The sample contains nearly 80,000 clones, about 92% of which appear only once. Germline V CDR1 and CDR2: SNHLY, FYNNEI. The ends were cut back, 2 bases at V and 5 bases at J, with 10 bases in the middle. CDR3 length equals 13 residues. Sequencing was carried out using T cells isolated from PBMCs. The rearrangement links TRBV2 to TRBJ2-7, with D perhaps TRBD2 (6 bases). The sequence was collected from a human donor in good health. The CDR3 loop reads CASSEWGEDEQYF. For the CDR3, the DNA is TGTGCCAGCAGTGAATGGGGGGAGGACGAGCAGTACTTC.